The 10 T cell receptor beta chains presented below share a single source sample, sequenced in a study of regulatory T cells in long-lasting Graves disease. Building the TCR beta libraries relied on iRepertoire HTBI primers, and CDR3 regions underwent Arm-PCR. TCRdb reprocessed the multiplex PCR reads via MiXCR and lists one record per CDR3 protein. The data hold around 460,000 distinct CDR3 sequences, with about 20% observed a single time. Documented time point: persistent/refractory GD, antithyroid drugs over 5 years with positive TRAb. The TCR library was prepared using RNA isolated from PBMCs. This specimen consisted of peripheral blood mononuclear cells (PBMCs), obtained when the disease was refractory, from a patient treated with antithyroid drugs. All receptors come from a female donor with Graves disease.

V and J are TRBV6-2 or TRBV6-3 and TRBJ1-4, with D possibly TRBD1 on 5 matching bases. Germline CDR1 is MNHEY and CDR2 is SVGEGT. Trimming stripped 8 bases from V and 7 bases from J, with 17 bases between. The CDR3 consists of 14 residues. CDR3 nucleotide sequence: TGTGCCAGCCTTGGGCAGGGCTTTGGTGAAAAACTGTTTTTT. Protein sequence: CASLGQGFGEKLFF.

V and J are TRBV19 and TRBJ2-7, with a weak D call TRBD2 (6 bases). The germline gives CDR1 LNHDA, CDR2 SQIVND (reference sequence). Trimming stripped 3 bases from V and 6 bases from J, with 21 bases between. This CDR3 has 16 residues. CDR3 in amino acids: CASSIQRVYPSGEQYF. DNA of the CDR3: TGTGCCAGTAGTATTCAGCGGGTCTATCCGAGCGGCGAGCAGTACTTC. Full variable domain (missing parts from reference TRBV19 and TRBJ2-7): DGGITQSPKYLFRKEGQNVTLSCEQNLNHDAMYWYRQDPGQGLRLIYYSQIVNDFQKGDIAEGYSVSREKKESFPLTVTSAQKNPTAFYLCASSIQRVYPSGEQYFGPGTRLTVT.

The gene calls are TRBV3-1 and TRBJ1-4; 7 bases are a match to TRBD1. V dropped 3 bases and J dropped 6; count of bases not matched to a gene: 10. The germline V gene encodes CDR1 LGHDT and CDR2 YNNKEL (reference sequence). CDR3 length: 16 residues. The CDR3 loop reads CASSHRSGTEDEKLFF. DNA of the CDR3: TGTGCCAGCAGCCATCGATCCGGGACAGAGGATGAAAAACTGTTTTTT.

This clonotype has only a few counts. The rearrangement links TRBV25-1 to TRBJ2-7; D remains ambiguous. From germline, CDR1 is MGHDK and CDR2 SYGVNS. The CDR3 length is 16 residues. The V and J ends lost 4 bases and 0 bases respectively, with 16 bases between them. The CDR3 region is CASSAGSTPSSYEQYF. CDR3 bases: TGTGCCAGCAGTGCCGGGTCGACCCCTAGCTCCTACGAGCAGTACTTC.

The gene calls are TRBV5-6 and TRBJ2-2; D gene uncertain. Trimming stripped 4 bases from V and 7 bases from J, with 8 bases between. In germline, CDR1 is SGHDT, CDR2 YYEEEE. The CDR3 consists of 12 residues. The CDR3 nucleotides are TGTGCCAGCAGCCCCTTAGGCGGGGAGCTGTTTTTT. Translated: CASSPLGGELFF.

The chain carries TRBV28 and TRBJ2-1; TRBD2 might be the D (7 bases). V was clipped by 6 bases and J by 8 bases, with 23 bases between them. Germline V gene sequence: CDR1 MDHEN, CDR2 SYDVKM. This CDR3 is 16 amino acids long. For the CDR3, the DNA is TGTGCCAGCAGCCCCCGGACAGTCACCCGGGGGGATGAGCAGTTCTTC. It specifies CASSPRTVTRGDEQFF.

The chain recombines TRBV11-2 with TRBJ2-1; no firm D call. The CDR3 totals 12 residues. Per the germline V gene, CDR1 is SGHAT and CDR2 is FQNNGV. V lost 10 bases and J 7 bases, leaving 14 bases between the germline ends. The CDR3 protein is CATFDAENEQFF. CDR3 sequence (DNA): TGTGCCACCTTTGACGCGGAGAATGAGCAGTTCTTC.

This clonotype was recorded many times. This CDR3 is CASSSGGPGETQYF. The CDR3 DNA reads as TGTGCCAGCAGCTCGGGTGGCCCAGGGGAGACCCAGTACTTC. The rearrangement links TRBV5-6 to TRBJ2-5, with D perhaps matching TRBD1 (5 bases). The V end was cut by 3 bases, the J end by 5 bases, with 14 bases between. The CDR3 consists of 14 residues. Germline V gene sequence: CDR1 SGHDT, CDR2 YYEEEE.

In its sample, this clonotype was seen many times. V and J are TRBV6-1 and TRBJ2-5, with D hard to call. Trimming stripped 5 bases from V and 5 bases from J, with 15 bases between. Germline V gives CDR1 MNHNS, CDR2 SASEGT. This CDR3 has 14 residues. The CDR3 reads CASSRRLESETQYF. CDR3 sequence (DNA): TGTGCCAGCAGTCGAAGACTCGAATCGGAGACCCAGTACTTC.

This clonotype has at least ten counts. The chain links TRBV12-3 or TRBV12-4 to TRBJ1-5; D gene uncertain. Trimming shortened V by 3 bases and J by 5 bases, and 8 bases separated the two germline ends. The CDR3 loop spans 13 amino acids. The CDR3 is CASSLDGYQPQHF. CDR3 coding DNA: TGTGCCAGCAGTTTGGACGGTTATCAGCCCCAGCATTTT.